This T cell receptor beta chain was observed in a study of cytomegalovirus exposure and HLA in healthy donors. Study-wide results and limits: Available immune exposure information was restricted to CMV serostatus only. Roughly uniform depth of sequencing across donors was assumed in presence/absence analyses.

Both 60 Vbeta primers and 13 Jbeta primers went into the PCR. Profiling relied on immunoSEQ multiplex PCR, and the TCRdb table lists in-frame clones only, not all of them. The repertoire holds approximately 150,000 clones, with roughly 89% as singletons. Details on this clone: Its cognate antigen is unknown.

This CDR3 spans 15 amino acids. CDR1 MNHEY and CDR2 SMNVEV come from the germline V gene (reference sequence). With V trimmed by 5 bases and J by 4 bases, 6 bases remained unmatched. The chain uses TRBV27 and TRBJ2-2; 8 bases match TRBD1. The source is a woman in her twenties or thirties in good health and CMV-seronegative. The sequenced sample was PBMCs. For the CDR3, the DNA is TGTGCCAGCAGTCCCGGACAGGGTCTCACCGGGGAGCTGTTTTTT. Translation: CASSPGQGLTGELFF.